One and the same sample provided the 28 T cell receptor beta chains below, sequenced in a study of cytotoxic CD8 clonotypes in ibrutinib-treated CLL. Some clones are missing from TCRdb's copy, which holds only in-frame ones; the method was immunoSEQ multiplex PCR. Counted here are about 44,000 clones, about 72% occurring once; the ten biggest clones make up 13%. The sample was PBMCs, taken after 12 months of ibrutinib treatment. The receptors stem from a human donor with chronic lymphocytic leukemia.

The chain recombines TRBV11-2 with TRBJ1-1; weak D call: TRBD1 (5 bases). CDR1 and CDR2 (germline): SGHAT, FQNNGV. The ends were cut back, 0 bases at V and 6 bases at J, with 11 bases in the middle. The CDR3 loop spans 14 amino acids. The CDR3 DNA reads as TGTGCCAGCAGCTTAGAAGGGGTTAGCGCTGAAGCTTTCTTT. Its translation is CASSLEGVSAEAFF. Full variable domain (rest looked up from reference TRBV11-2 and TRBJ1-1): EAGVAQSPRYKIIEKRQSVAFWCNPISGHATLYWYQQILGQGPKLLIQFQNNGVVDDSQLPKDRFSAERLKGVDSTLKIQPAKLEDSAVYLCASSLEGVSAEAFFGQGTRLTVV.

This clone occurred once. The V call is TRBV30, the J call TRBJ2-7, with D perhaps matching TRBD2 (7 bases). CDR3 length equals 19 residues. The germline CDR1 and CDR2 sequences are GTSNPN and SVGIG (reference sequence). The V end was cut by 4 bases, the J end by 0 bases, with 28 bases between. CDR3 region: CAWNARTRGGGGPSYEQYF. The CDR3 DNA reads TGTGCCTGGAACGCCCGAACCCGCGGAGGGGGAGGGCCCTCCTACGAGCAGTACTTC.

CDR3 nucleotide sequence: TGTGCCAGCAGTGGGCGGTCCTACGAGCAGTACTTC. Translated, it gives CASSGRSYEQYF. V usage is TRBV2 and J usage is TRBJ2-7, with unresolved D. V was trimmed by 4 bases and J by 1 base, leaving 5 bases between them. The CDR3 is 12 residues long. CDR1 is SNHLY and CDR2 is FYNNEI in the germline V gene.

This clone has more than one count but fewer than ten. The genes are TRBV10-3 and TRBJ1-2; D gene unclear. Germline values: CDR1 ENHRY, CDR2 SYGVKD. This CDR3 region has 15 residues. V lost 2 bases, J lost 8 bases, and 18 bases lay in between. The CDR3 region is CAISEPQLGSEGYTF. CDR3 in DNA: TGTGCCATCAGTGAGCCGCAATTGGGGTCGGAAGGCTACACCTTC.

The sample holds a few counts of this clone. The V and J genes are TRBV27 and TRBJ2-4; tentative D call: TRBD2 (5 bases). The V gene's germline CDR1 is MNHEY and CDR2 SMNVEV (reference sequence). The CDR3 consists of 12 residues. V was trimmed by 6 bases and J by 6 bases, leaving 9 bases between them. The CDR3 loop reads CASSPRGNIQYF. The CDR3, as DNA: TGTGCCAGCAGCCCCCGGGGAAACATTCAGTACTTC.

V is TRBV7-2 and J is TRBJ1-1; D gene uncertain. The germline V and J ends were trimmed by 6 bases and 4 bases, with 15 bases remaining between them. Germline V gene sequence: CDR1 SGHTA, CDR2 FQGNSA. This CDR3 has 14 residues. The DNA of the CDR3 is TGTGCCAGCAGGGAAGTAGTGGGCGGCACTGAAGCTTTCTTT. Translation gives CASREVVGGTEAFF.

This clone has just a few counts. The gene calls are TRBV19 and TRBJ1-1; no clear D gene. Trimming removed 3 bases at V and 3 bases at J, with 5 bases between. Germline loops: CDR1 LNHDA, CDR2 SQIVND (reference sequence). CDR3 length: 12 amino acids. The CDR3 region is CASSIGYTEAFF. The CDR3 nucleotides are TGTGCCAGTAGTATTGGTTACACTGAAGCTTTCTTT.

The chain links TRBV30 to TRBJ2-1, with D possibly TRBD2 on 5 matching bases. Per germline, CDR1 GTSNPN and CDR2 SVGIG (reference sequence). V was pared by 3 bases and J by 0 bases, with 12 bases between. The length of the CDR3 is 15 residues. CDR3 in amino acids: CAWSRKRSSYNEQFF. The CDR3 region has the DNA TGTGCCTGGAGCAGAAAGCGGAGCTCCTACAATGAGCAGTTCTTC.

J is TRBJ1-4 and V is TRBV5-4; no reliable D call. CDR1 is SGHNT and CDR2 is YYREEE in the germline V gene (reference sequence). The CDR3 has 12 amino acids. Trimming shortened V by 4 bases and J by 8 bases, and 9 bases separated the two germline ends. CDR3 DNA: TGTGCCAGCAGCCTAGGGTCGGAAAAACTGTTTTTT. It yields the protein CASSLGSEKLFF.

The genes are TRBV15 and TRBJ2-5; 9 bases fit TRBD2. V dropped 0 bases and J dropped 5; count of bases not matched to a gene: 4. Germline V gene sequence: CDR1 LNHNV, CDR2 YYDKDF (reference sequence). The CDR3 contains 15 residues. The CDR3 is CATSRDMSGRETQYF. CDR3 DNA: TGTGCCACCAGCAGAGATATGAGCGGGAGGGAGACCCAGTACTTC.

The rearrangement links TRBV7-8 to TRBJ2-1; tentatively, D is TRBD2 (5 bases). The CDR3 runs 15 residues. Per the germline V gene, CDR1 is SGHVS and CDR2 is FQNEAQ. The V gene lost 5 bases and the J gene lost 0 bases, with 11 bases spanning the gap. As DNA, the CDR3 is TGTGCCAGCAGCCCCACTAGTCTCTCCTACAATGAGCAGTTCTTC. Encoded protein: CASSPTSLSYNEQFF.

This rearrangement joins TRBV27 to TRBJ1-1, with a possible D match to TRBD1 (5 bases). V lost 4 bases and J lost 0, with 12 bases in between. Per germline, CDR1 MNHEY and CDR2 SMNVEV (reference sequence). This CDR3 comprises 15 residues. DNA for the CDR3: TGTGCCAGCAGTTCCCTAACAGGTCTGAACACTGAAGCTTTCTTT. Protein product: CASSSLTGLNTEAFF.

This chain uses TRBV13 with TRBJ2-1; D is unresolved. Germline CDR1 is PRHDT and CDR2 is FYEKMQ (reference sequence). Deletions cut 5 bases from V and 7 bases from J, with 24 bases between. CDR3 length equals 17 residues. CDR3 nucleotides: TGTGCCAGCAGCACCGCCCGCCGGGCCTCACGAGCGAATGAGCAGTTCTTC. Translating it yields CASSTARRASRANEQFF.

This sequence joins TRBV2 and TRBJ1-5; D is ambiguous. CDR1 is SNHLY and CDR2 is FYNNEI in the germline V gene. V gave up 0 bases and J gave up 2 bases, with 5 bases separating them. This CDR3 spans 14 amino acids. The DNA for the CDR3 is TGTGCCAGCAGTGAAGCAGGCGGCAATCAGCCCCAGCATTTT. This translates into CASSEAGGNQPQHF. Full variable domain (rest looked up from reference TRBV2 and TRBJ1-5): EPEVTQTPSHQVTQMGQEVILRCVPISNHLYFYWYRQILGQKVEFLVSFYNNEISEKSEIFDDQFSVERPDGSNFTLKIRSTKLEDSAMYFCASSEAGGNQPQHFGDGTRLSIL.

Judged by abundance, this clone is medium-sized. The rearrangement uses TRBV4-1 and TRBJ2-1, with 7 bases fitting TRBD2. The CDR3 extends over 18 amino acids. V was pared by 0 bases and J by 0 bases, with 8 bases of the junction left unmatched. Germline loops: CDR1 MGHRA, CDR2 YSYEKL. The CDR3 is CASSQDSLAESSYNEQFF. CDR3 DNA: TGCGCCAGCAGCCAAGATAGCCTAGCGGAAAGCTCCTACAATGAGCAGTTCTTC.

The genes are TRBV5-6 and TRBJ1-5, with D maybe TRBD1 (6 bases). Deletions cut 0 bases from V and 2 bases from J, with 9 bases between. The CDR3 extends over 15 amino acids. The germline CDR1 and CDR2 sequences are SGHDT and YYEEEE. The CDR3 DNA follows: TGTGCCAGCAGCTTGGACAGGGTCGGCAATCAGCCCCAGCATTTT. Protein: CASSLDRVGNQPQHF.

The chain recombines TRBV28 with TRBJ2-5; TRBD2 is a possible D gene (5 bases). Germline V gene sequence: CDR1 MDHEN, CDR2 SYDVKM. V was shortened by 4 bases and J by 1 base, with 10 bases between the two germline ends. The CDR3 is 14 amino acids. The CDR3: CASSSPGGQETQYF. DNA for the CDR3: TGTGCCAGCAGTTCCCCTGGAGGCCAAGAGACCCAGTACTTC.

The chain is built from TRBV11-1 and TRBJ2-1, with no clear D. The CDR3 is 9 residues long. The V and J ends lost 1 base and 14 bases respectively, with 3 bases between them. Germline CDR1 reads SGHAT; CDR2 reads FQDESV (reference sequence). The CDR3 coding sequence is TGTGCCAGCAGCTTAGGCGAGTTCTTC. Residues: CASSLGEFF.

The chain joins TRBV6-1 to TRBJ2-4, with 9 bases that match TRBD2. Per the germline V gene, CDR1 is MNHNS and CDR2 is SASEGT. The CDR3 consists of 14 residues. Losses at the gene ends were 2 bases for V and 14 bases for J; bases not matched to a gene: 10. The CDR3 sequence is CASSEIAGEGLKYF. CDR3 bases: TGTGCCAGCAGTGAAATAGCGGGAGAGGGGCTTAAGTACTTC.

The chain has TRBV2 and TRBJ2-3; 10 nucleotides line up with TRBD1. V shed 6 bases, J shed 4 bases, and the junction held 7 bases outside the gene matches. The CDR3 consists of 15 residues. The V gene's germline CDR1 is SNHLY and CDR2 FYNNEI. The CDR3 region is CASSLDRGRADTQYF. The CDR3 region has the DNA TGTGCCAGCAGCCTGGACAGGGGGAGGGCAGATACGCAGTATTTT.

This clone was observed a few times. V usage is TRBV6-5 and J usage is TRBJ2-1, with a tentative D call TRBD2 (6 bases). Germline assignment: CDR1 MNHEY and CDR2 SVGAGI. V was trimmed by 5 bases and J by 9 bases, leaving 11 bases between them. The CDR3 has 12 amino acids. The CDR3 sequence is CASSETSGEQFF. The CDR3 DNA is TGTGCCAGCAGTGAGACTAGTGGTGAGCAGTTCTTC.

The chain links TRBV18 to TRBJ2-3, with 9 bases lining up with TRBD1. J lost 6 bases, V lost 3 bases, and 4 bases had no gene match. Germline CDR1 KGHSH, CDR2 LQKENI. This CDR3 comprises 14 residues. DNA of the CDR3: TGTGCCAGCTCACCCAGACAGGGGGTTGATACGCAGTATTTT. This codes for CASSPRQGVDTQYF.

CDR3 coding DNA: TGTGCCATCAGGGATAATAGCGGGGATAACAATGAGCAGTTCTTC. It codes for CAIRDNSGDNNEQFF. The chain uses TRBV10-3 and TRBJ2-1; 8 bases map to TRBD2. V was pared by 6 bases and J by 5 bases, with 9 bases of the junction left unmatched. Germline CDR1 is ENHRY and CDR2 is SYGVKD. This CDR3 has 15 amino acids.

This clone occurred a few times. The V and J genes are TRBV6-1 and TRBJ2-1, with TRBD2 identical over 7 bases. This CDR3 is 15 amino acids long. The V gene end was trimmed by 5 bases and the J gene end by 7 bases; junction bases not matched to a gene: 11. Germline V gene lookup returns CDR1 MNHNS and CDR2 SASEGT. The CDR3 DNA reads as TGTGCCAGCAGTCCCCTCGGGCTAGCGGTGAATGAGCAGTTCTTC. This encodes CASSPLGLAVNEQFF.

The chain carries TRBV4-2 and TRBJ2-1; 11 positions match TRBD2. Trimming cost V 0 bases and J 11 bases; bases outside gene matches: 9. The CDR3 has 16 residues. Per the germline V gene, CDR1 is LGHNA and CDR2 is YNFKEQ. The CDR3 sequence: CASSQDTLAGGLKQFF. CDR3 DNA sequence: TGTGCCAGCAGCCAAGATACTCTAGCGGGAGGTCTAAAGCAGTTCTTC.

This chain links TRBV16 with TRBJ2-7, with 10 bases lining up with TRBD1. The ends lost 3 bases at V and 7 bases at J; junction bases unmatched: 6. In germline, CDR1 is KGHSY, CDR2 FQNENV. There are 14 residues in the CDR3. This CDR3 reads CASSQTGGSREQYF. The CDR3 DNA reads as TGTGCCAGCAGCCAGACAGGGGGCTCTCGGGAGCAGTACTTC.

The chain links TRBV30 to TRBJ1-2; possible D gene TRBD1, 5 bases. Trimming left V 3 bases short and J 0 bases short, with 14 bases between. The CDR3 contains 15 residues. CDR1 is GTSNPN, CDR2 SVGIG, per germline (reference sequence). The CDR3 sequence is CAWSSIRAPNYGYTF. In DNA form, the CDR3 reads TGTGCCTGGAGCTCGATCAGGGCCCCTAACTATGGCTACACCTTC.

The chain uses TRBV12-5 and TRBJ2-7; 14 bases fit TRBD2. Germline V gene data show CDR1 as LGHNT and CDR2 as FRNRAP. J lost 4 bases, V lost 8 bases, and 16 bases had no gene match. The CDR3 runs 18 residues. The CDR3 reads CASSPHLGLAGDWYEQYF. The CDR3 DNA sequence: TGTGCTAGTTCCCCTCACCTGGGACTAGCGGGAGATTGGTACGAGCAGTACTTC.